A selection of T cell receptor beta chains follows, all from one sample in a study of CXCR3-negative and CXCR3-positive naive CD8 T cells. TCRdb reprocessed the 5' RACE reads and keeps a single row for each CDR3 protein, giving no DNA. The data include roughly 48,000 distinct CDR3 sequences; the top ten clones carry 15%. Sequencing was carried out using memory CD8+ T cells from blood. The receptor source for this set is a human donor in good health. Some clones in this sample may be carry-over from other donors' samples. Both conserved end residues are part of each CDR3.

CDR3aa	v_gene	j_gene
CASSFDSSSGANVLTF	TRBV6-4	TRBJ2-6
CASSWQGVYNEQFF	TRBV19	TRBJ2-1
CASRRDRGREETQYF	TRBV23-1	TRBJ2-5
CASSLYTRSEQFF	TRBV7-2	TRBJ2-1
CSVEDTRGESPYNEQFF	TRBV29-1	TRBJ2-1
CSVETGTVSYEQYF	TRBV29-1	TRBJ2-7
CASSPDRGRHIDIQYF	TRBV19	TRBJ2-4
CASSQSIPSTDTQYF	TRBV23-1	TRBJ2-3
CASSLVSLLPNYGYTF	TRBV7-9	TRBJ1-2
CASIQGTPYQETQYF	TRBV2	TRBJ2-5
CSASEDSYNEQFF	TRBV20-1	TRBJ2-1
CSVPGEWDTQYF	TRBV29-1	TRBJ2-3
CASSGMTSGVFNEQFF	TRBV25-1	TRBJ2-1
CAISAEDTQYF	TRBV10-3	TRBJ2-3
CSARDPFGQGKTYEQYF	TRBV20-1	TRBJ2-7
CASSGQGAAGELFF	TRBV4-1	TRBJ2-2
CSVDTGTNQPQHF	TRBV29-1	TRBJ1-5
CASSESGDSPSSGNTIYF	TRBV10-1	TRBJ1-3
CASSQDANEQFF	TRBV18	TRBJ2-1
CASSQGEPGQANTEAFF	TRBV4-3	TRBJ1-1
CASSPGQGVILGNEQFF	TRBV14	TRBJ2-1
CASSYSGSYYNEQFF	TRBV6-2/TRBV6-3	TRBJ2-1
CASSEGDHTEAFF	TRBV6-1	TRBJ1-1
CASSLGTGERRRVNSNQPQHF	TRBV10-1	TRBJ1-5